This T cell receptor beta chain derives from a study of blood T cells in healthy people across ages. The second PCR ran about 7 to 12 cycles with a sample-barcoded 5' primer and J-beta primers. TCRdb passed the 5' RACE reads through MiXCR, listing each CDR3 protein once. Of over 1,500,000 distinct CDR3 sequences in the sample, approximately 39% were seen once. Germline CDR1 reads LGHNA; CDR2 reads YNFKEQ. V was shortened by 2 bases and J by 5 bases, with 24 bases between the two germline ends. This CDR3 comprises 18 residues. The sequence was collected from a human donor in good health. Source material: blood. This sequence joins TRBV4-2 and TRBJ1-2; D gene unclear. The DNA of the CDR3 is TGTGCCAGCAGCCAATCCCCCTACCAGGACCAAACGAGTTATGGCTACACCTTC. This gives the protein CASSQSPYQDQTSYGYTF.